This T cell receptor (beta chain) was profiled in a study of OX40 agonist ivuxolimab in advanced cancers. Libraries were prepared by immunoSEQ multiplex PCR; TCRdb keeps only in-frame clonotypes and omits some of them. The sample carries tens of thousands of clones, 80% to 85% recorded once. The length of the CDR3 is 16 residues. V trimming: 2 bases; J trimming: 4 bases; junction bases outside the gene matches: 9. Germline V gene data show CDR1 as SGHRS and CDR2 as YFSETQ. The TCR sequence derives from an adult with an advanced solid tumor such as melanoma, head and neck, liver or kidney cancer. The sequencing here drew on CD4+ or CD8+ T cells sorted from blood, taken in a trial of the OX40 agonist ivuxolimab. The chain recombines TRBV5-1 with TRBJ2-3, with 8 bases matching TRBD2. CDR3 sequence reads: CASSFTTGGVADTQYF. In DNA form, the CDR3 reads TGCGCCAGCAGCTTTACCACCGGGGGGGTTGCAGATACGCAGTATTTT.